A selection of T cell receptor beta chains follows, all from one sample in a study of blood T cell repertoires in COVID-19. Data came from immunoSEQ multiplex PCR; TCRdb stores just in-frame clones and leaves some out. In the table there are approximately 240,000 clones, 92% of which are singletons. Sequenced: peripheral blood. The source is a man aged 25-45 years with COVID-19, enrolled during active disease. CDR3s include the opening cysteine and the closing phenylalanine or tryptophan. Each record gives: J gene, CDR3 length, clone size, V gene, D gene, CDR3 protein, CDR3 DNA. A D gene is named only where the DNA matches it firmly. Clone size is given for some rows only: seen once, a few or many times, or a class if the clone is expanded.

TRBJ2-2,16,-,TRBV5-4,TRBD1,CASSFLTGGSTGELFF,TGTGCCAGCAGCTTCCTCACAGGGGGCTCCACCGGGGAGCTGTTTTTT
TRBJ1-2,14,-,TRBV4-1,TRBD1,CASSQETGDYGYTF,TGCGCCAGCAGCCAAGAAACAGGGGACTATGGCTACACCTTC
TRBJ1-1,13,-,TRBV30,-,CAWSGQTDRRAFF,TGTGCCTGGAGCGGCCAAACGGACAGACGGGCTTTCTTT
TRBJ2-5,15,once,TRBV5-6,-,CASSRGQSYQETQYF,TGTGCCAGCAGCCGAGGACAGAGTTATCAAGAGACCCAGTACTTC
TRBJ1-4,15,-,TRBV6-5,-,CASSRGHSTNEKLFF,TGTGCCAGCAGCCGCGGCCATTCAACTAATGAAAAACTGTTTTTT
TRBJ2-2,14,-,TRBV5-1,-,CASSWTVNTGELFF,TGCGCCAGCAGCTGGACAGTGAACACCGGGGAGCTGTTTTTT
TRBJ2-3,15,-,TRBV6-4,TRBD2,CASSALAGRTDTQYF,TGTGCCAGCAGTGCCCTAGCGGGGCGCACAGATACGCAGTATTTT
TRBJ1-1,15,-,TRBV19,TRBD1,CASSKPGQKNTEAFF,TGTGCCAGTAGTAAGCCGGGACAGAAGAACACTGAAGCTTTCTTT
TRBJ2-3,17,-,TRBV5-4,TRBD1,CASTFGTGVVGTDTQYF,TGTGCCAGCACCTTTGGGACAGGGGTTGTGGGCACAGATACGCAGTATTTT
TRBJ2-4,14,-,TRBV7-3,TRBD1,CASSLTGQGNIQYF,TGTGCCAGCAGCCTAACGGGACAGGGGAACATTCAGTACTTC
TRBJ1-5,12,-,TRBV5-1,-,CASGTSNQPQHF,TGCGCCAGCGGCACCTCAAATCAGCCCCAGCATTTT
TRBJ1-1,14,-,TRBV6-5,TRBD1,CASNRGPRGTEAFF,TGTGCCAGTAACAGGGGTCCCAGGGGGACTGAAGCTTTCTTT
TRBJ2-1,16,-,TRBV3-1/TRBV3-2,TRBD2,CASSLVAGGRDNEQFF,TGTGCCAGCAGCCTCGTAGCGGGGGGGAGGGACAATGAGCAGTTCTTC